This TCR beta chain was obtained from a study of blood T cell repertoires in COVID-19. The table came from immunoSEQ multiplex PCR; TCRdb's copy has only in-frame clones and leaves some out. The sample consists of about 41,000 clones, roughly four fifths of them appearing once. This CDR3 has 12 amino acids. Trimming shortened V by 4 bases and J by 8 bases, and 12 bases separated the two germline ends. Germline assignment: CDR1 SGHDT and CDR2 YYEEEE. This receptor was identified in a woman of 80 years or more with acute or convalescent COVID-19. What was sequenced was peripheral blood. V and J are TRBV5-6 and TRBJ1-2, with a weak D call TRBD1 (6 bases). CDR3 in amino acids: CASSGDIYGYTF. DNA of the CDR3: TGTGCCAGCAGCGGGGACATTTACGGCTACACCTTC. Together with reference TRBV5-6 and TRBJ1-2, the CDR3 gives the full variable domain: DAGVTQSPTHLIKTRGQQVTLRCSPKSGHDTVSWYQQALGQGPQFIFQYYEEEERQRGNFPDRFSGHQFPNYSSELNVNALLLGDSALYLCASSGDIYGYTFGSGTRLTVV.